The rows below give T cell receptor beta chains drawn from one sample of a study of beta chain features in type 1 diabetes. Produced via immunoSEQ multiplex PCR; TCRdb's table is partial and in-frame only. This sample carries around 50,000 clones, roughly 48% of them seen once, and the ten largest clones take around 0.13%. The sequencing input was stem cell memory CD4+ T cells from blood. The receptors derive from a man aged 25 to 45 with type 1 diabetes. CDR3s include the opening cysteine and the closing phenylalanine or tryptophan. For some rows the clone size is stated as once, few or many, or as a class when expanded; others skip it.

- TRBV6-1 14 CASTWDRGQNKAFF
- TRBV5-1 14 CASSEAGGGYEQYF
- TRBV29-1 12 CSVDQSTDTQYF
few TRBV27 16 CASSPRTGMSNQPQHF
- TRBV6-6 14 CASSLSWSTDTQYF
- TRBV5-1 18 CASSLPPSSGRAGDTQYF
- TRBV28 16 CASISSAWGDNQPQHF
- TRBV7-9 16 CATEYSVEGEDEKLFF
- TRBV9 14 CASTGTAANYGYTF
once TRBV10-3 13 CAIQLGGNQPQHF
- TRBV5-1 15 CASRIQGAGYNEQFF